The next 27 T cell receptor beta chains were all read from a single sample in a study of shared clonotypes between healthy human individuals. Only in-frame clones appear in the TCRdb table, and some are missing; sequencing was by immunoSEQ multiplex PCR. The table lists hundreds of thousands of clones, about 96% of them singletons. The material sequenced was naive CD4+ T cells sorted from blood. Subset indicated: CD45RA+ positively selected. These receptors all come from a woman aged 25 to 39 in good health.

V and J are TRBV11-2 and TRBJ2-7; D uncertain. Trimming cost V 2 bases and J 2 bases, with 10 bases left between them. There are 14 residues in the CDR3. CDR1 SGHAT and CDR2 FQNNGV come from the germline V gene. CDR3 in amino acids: CASSLQGRAYEQYF. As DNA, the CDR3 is TGTGCCAGCAGCTTACAAGGTCGAGCCTACGAGCAGTACTTC.

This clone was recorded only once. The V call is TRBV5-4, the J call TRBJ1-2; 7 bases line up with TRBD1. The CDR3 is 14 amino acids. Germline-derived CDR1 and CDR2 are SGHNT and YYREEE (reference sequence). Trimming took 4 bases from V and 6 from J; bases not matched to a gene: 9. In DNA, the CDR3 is TGTGCCAGCAGCCCCGAGGCAGGGACAGATGGCTACACCTTC. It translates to CASSPEAGTDGYTF.

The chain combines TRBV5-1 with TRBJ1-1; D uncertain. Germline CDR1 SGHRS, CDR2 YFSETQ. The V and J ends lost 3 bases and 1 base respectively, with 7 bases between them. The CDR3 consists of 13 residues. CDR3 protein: CASSYTENTEAFF. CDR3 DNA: TGCGCCAGCAGCTATACAGAGAACACTGAAGCTTTCTTT.

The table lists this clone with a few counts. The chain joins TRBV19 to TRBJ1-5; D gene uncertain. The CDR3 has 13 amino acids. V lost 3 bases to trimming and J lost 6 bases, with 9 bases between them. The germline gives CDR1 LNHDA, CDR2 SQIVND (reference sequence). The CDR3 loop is CASSIRFGQPQHF. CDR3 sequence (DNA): TGTGCCAGTAGTATTCGTTTCGGTCAGCCCCAGCATTTT. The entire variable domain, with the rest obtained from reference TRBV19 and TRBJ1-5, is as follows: DGGITQSPKYLFRKEGQNVTLSCEQNLNHDAMYWYRQDPGQGLRLIYYSQIVNDFQKGDIAEGYSVSREKKESFPLTVTSAQKNPTAFYLCASSIRFGQPQHFGDGTRLSIL.

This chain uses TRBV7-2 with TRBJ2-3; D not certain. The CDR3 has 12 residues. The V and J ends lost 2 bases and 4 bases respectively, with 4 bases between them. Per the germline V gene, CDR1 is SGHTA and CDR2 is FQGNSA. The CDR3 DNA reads TGTGCCAGCAGCTTAAGGCCAGATACGCAGTATTTT. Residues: CASSLRPDTQYF.

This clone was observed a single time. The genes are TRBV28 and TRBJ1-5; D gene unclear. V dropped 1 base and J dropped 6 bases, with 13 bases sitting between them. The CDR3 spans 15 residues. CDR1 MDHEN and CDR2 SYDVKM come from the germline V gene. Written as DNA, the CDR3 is TGTGCCAGCAGTTTATTGCCGGGTGCGACTCAGCCCCAGCATTTT. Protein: CASSLLPGATQPQHF.

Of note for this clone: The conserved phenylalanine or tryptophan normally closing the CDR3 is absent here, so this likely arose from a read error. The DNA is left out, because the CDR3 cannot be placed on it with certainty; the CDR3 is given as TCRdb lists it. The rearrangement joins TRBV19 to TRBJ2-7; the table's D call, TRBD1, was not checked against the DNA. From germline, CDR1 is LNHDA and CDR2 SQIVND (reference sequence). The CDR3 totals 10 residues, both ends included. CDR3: CASSAGDNMR.

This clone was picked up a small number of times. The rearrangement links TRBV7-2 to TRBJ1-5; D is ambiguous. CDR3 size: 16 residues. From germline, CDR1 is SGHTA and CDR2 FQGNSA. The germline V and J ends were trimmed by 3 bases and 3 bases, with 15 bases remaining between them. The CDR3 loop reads CASSLAGGWTNQPQHF. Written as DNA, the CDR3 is TGTGCCAGCAGCTTGGCGGGCGGGTGGACCAATCAGCCCCAGCATTTT. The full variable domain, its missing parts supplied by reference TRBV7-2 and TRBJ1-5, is GAGVSQSPSNKVTEKGKDVELRCDPISGHTALYWYRQSLGQGLEFLIYFQGNSAPDKSGLPSDRFSAERTGGSVSTLTIQRTQQEDSAVYLCASSLAGGWTNQPQHFGDGTRLSIL.

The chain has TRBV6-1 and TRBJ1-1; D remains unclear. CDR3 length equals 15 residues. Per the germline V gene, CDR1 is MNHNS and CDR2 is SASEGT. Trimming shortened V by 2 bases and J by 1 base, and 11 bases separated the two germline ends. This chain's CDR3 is CASSERSLPNTEAFF. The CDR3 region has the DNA TGTGCCAGCAGTGAACGATCCCTGCCGAACACTGAAGCTTTCTTT.

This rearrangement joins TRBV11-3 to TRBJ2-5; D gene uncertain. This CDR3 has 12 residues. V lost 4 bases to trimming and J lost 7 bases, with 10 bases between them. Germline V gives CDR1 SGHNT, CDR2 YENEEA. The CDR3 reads CASSSELGTQYF. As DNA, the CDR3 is TGTGCCAGCAGCTCTGAATTGGGGACCCAGTACTTC.

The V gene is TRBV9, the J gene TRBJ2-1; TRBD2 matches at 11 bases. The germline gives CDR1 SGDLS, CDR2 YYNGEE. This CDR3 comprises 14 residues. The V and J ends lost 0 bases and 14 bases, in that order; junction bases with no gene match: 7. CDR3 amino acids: CASSVGLAGGIKFF. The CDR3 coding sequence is TGTGCCAGCAGCGTAGGGCTAGCGGGAGGTATAAAGTTCTTC.

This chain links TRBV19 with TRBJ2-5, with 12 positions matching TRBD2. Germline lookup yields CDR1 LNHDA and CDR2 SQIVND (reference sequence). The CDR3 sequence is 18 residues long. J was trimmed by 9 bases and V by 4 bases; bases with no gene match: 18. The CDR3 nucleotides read TGTGCCAGTAGTACCAGGGGACTAGCGGGTATAGGCCCAGGGGCCCAGTACTTC. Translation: CASSTRGLAGIGPGAQYF. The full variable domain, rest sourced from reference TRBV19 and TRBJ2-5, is DGGITQSPKYLFRKEGQNVTLSCEQNLNHDAMYWYRQDPGQGLRLIYYSQIVNDFQKGDIAEGYSVSREKKESFPLTVTSAQKNPTAFYLCASSTRGLAGIGPGAQYFGPGTRLLVL.

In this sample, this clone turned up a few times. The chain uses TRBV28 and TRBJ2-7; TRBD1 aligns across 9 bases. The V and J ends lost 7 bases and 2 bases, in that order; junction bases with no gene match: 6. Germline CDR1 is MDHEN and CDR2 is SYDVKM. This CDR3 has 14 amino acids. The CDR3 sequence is CASNRQGGPYEQYF. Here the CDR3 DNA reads TGTGCCAGCAATCGACAGGGGGGTCCCTACGAGCAGTACTTC.

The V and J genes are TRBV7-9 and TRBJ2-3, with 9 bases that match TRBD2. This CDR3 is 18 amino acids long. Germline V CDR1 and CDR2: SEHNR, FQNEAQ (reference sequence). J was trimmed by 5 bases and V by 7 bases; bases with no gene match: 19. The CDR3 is CASITIGGAGGPVDTQYF. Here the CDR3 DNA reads TGTGCCAGCATCACAATTGGGGGAGCGGGAGGTCCTGTAGATACGCAGTATTTT.

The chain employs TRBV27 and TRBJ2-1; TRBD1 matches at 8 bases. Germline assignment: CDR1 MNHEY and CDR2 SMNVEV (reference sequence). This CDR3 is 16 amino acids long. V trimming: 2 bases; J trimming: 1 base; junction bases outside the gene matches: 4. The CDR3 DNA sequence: TGTGCCAGCAGTTTACGGGGACAGGCATCCTACAATGAGCAGTTCTTC. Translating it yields CASSLRGQASYNEQFF.

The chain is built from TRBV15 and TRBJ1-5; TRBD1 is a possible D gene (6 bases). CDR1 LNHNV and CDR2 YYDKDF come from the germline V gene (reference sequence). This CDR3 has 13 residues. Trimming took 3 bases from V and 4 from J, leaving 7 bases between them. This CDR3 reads CATSSDRNQPQHF. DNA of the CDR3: TGTGCCACCAGCAGTGACAGGAATCAGCCCCAGCATTTT.

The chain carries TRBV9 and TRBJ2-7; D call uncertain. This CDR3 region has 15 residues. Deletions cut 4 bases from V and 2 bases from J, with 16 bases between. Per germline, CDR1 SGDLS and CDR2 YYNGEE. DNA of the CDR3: TGTGCCAGCAGCCGTAGCCAGGTGGGCGCCTACGAGCAGTACTTC. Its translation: CASSRSQVGAYEQYF.

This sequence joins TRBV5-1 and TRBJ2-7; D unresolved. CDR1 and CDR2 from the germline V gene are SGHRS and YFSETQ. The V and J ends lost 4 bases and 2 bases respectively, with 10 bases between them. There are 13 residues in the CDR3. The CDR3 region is CASSPGEAYEQYF. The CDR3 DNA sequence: TGCGCCAGCAGCCCAGGAGAGGCCTACGAGCAGTACTTC.

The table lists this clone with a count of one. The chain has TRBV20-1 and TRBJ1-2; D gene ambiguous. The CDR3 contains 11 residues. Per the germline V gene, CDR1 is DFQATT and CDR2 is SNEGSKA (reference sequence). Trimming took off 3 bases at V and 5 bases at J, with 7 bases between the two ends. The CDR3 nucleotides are TGCAGTGCTAGCCTCAATTATGGCTACACCTTC. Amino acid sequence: CSASLNYGYTF.

Written as DNA, the CDR3 is TGTGCCAGCAGCCGTGGAAATTCACCCCTCCACTTT. Translated: CASSRGNSPLHF. The V call is TRBV6-5, the J call TRBJ1-6; D remains unclear. Germline CDR1 reads MNHEY; CDR2 reads SVGAGI. This CDR3 spans 12 amino acids. Between the trimmed V and J ends, which lost 6 bases and 7 bases, there was a span of 7 bases.

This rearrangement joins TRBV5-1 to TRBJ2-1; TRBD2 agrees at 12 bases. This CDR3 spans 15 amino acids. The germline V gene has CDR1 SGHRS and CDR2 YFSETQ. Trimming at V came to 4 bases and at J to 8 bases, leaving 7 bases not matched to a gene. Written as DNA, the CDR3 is TGCGCCAGCAGCGGCGGACTAGCGGGATTGGATGAGCAGTTCTTC. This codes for CASSGGLAGLDEQFF.

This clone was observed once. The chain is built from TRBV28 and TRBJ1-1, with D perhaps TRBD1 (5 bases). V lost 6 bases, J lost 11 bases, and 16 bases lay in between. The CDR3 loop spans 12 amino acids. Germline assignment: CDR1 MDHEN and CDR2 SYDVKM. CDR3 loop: CASRPRDPGAFF. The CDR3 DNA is TGTGCCAGCAGACCCCGGGACCCCGGGGCTTTCTTT.

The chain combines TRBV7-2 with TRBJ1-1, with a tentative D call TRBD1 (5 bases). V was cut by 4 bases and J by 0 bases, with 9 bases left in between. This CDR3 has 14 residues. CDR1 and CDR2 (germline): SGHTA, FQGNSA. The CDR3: CASSWGRMNTEAFF. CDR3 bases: TGTGCCAGCAGCTGGGGACGGATGAACACTGAAGCTTTCTTT.

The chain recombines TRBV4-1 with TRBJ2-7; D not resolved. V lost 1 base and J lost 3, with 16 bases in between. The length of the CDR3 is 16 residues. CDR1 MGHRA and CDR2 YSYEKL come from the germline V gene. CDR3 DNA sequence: TGCGCCAGCAGCCAAGGCCTCGGCGCGGCGAACTACGAGCAGTACTTC. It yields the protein CASSQGLGAANYEQYF.

The CDR3: CASSLSLADNEQFF. The CDR3 DNA follows: TGTGCCAGCAGTCTGTCACTAGCCGACAATGAGCAGTTCTTC. The J gene is TRBJ2-1, the V gene TRBV4-2; D is perhaps TRBD2 (6 bases). Germline values: CDR1 LGHNA, CDR2 YNFKEQ. The CDR3 is 14 amino acids. Trimming left V 6 bases short and J 5 bases short, with 14 bases between.

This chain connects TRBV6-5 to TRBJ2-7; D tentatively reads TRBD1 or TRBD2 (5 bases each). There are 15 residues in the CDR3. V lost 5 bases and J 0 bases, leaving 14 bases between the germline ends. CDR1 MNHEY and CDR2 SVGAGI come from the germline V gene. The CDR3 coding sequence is TGTGCCAGCAGTAGAGGGACGTATAGCTCCTACGAGCAGTACTTC. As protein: CASSRGTYSSYEQYF.

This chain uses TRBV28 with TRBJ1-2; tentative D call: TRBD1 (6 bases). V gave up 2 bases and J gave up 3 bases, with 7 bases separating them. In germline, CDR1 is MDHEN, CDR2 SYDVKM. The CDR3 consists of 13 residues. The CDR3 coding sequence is TGTGCCAGCAGTTTAGAGGGGGACTATGGCTACACCTTC. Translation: CASSLEGDYGYTF.